Presented here are 15 T cell receptor beta chains from one specimen sequenced in a study of spatial heterogeneity in lung cancer. Described time point: sample taken at primary tumor resection. TCRdb redid the calling of the 5' RACE reads with MiXCR, one entry per CDR3 protein. The sample includes 85,000 to 100,000 distinct CDR3 sequences, 9.5% to 15% of them seen just once. Source: PBMCs, taken at surgery. The receptors stem from a male donor with early-stage non-small cell lung cancer.

The chain employs TRBV7-8 and TRBJ2-7; D may be TRBD2 (7 bases). CDR1 is SGHVS, CDR2 FQNEAQ, per germline. Between the trimmed V and J ends, which lost 9 bases and 7 bases, there was a span of 19 bases. This CDR3 spans 13 amino acids. CDR3 DNA: TGTGCCAGTTTAGCGGGTGTAGGGGGAGAGCAGTACTTC. Encoded protein: CASLAGVGGEQYF.

The CDR3 region is CASTRGSYNEQFF. As DNA, the CDR3 is TGTGCCAGCACCCGGGGGTCCTACAATGAGCAGTTCTTC. The rearrangement uses TRBV7-9 and TRBJ2-1; perhaps TRBD2 as D (6 bases). The CDR3 spans 13 residues. CDR1 is SEHNR, CDR2 FQNEAQ, per germline (reference sequence). V lost 7 bases and J lost 1, with 8 bases in between.

This clonotype was seen at least ten times. V usage is TRBV27 and J usage is TRBJ2-3; 7 bases line up with TRBD2. CDR1 is MNHEY and CDR2 is SMNVEV in the germline V gene (reference sequence). This CDR3 comprises 15 residues. The V and J ends lost 5 bases and 2 bases, in that order; junction bases with no gene match: 7. CDR3 in amino acids: CASSPGLAATDTQYF. CDR3 nucleotides: TGTGCCAGCAGTCCCGGGCTAGCGGCCACAGATACGCAGTATTTT.

This clonotype has ten or more counts. The genes are TRBV4-3 and TRBJ1-5; 11 bases are shared with TRBD1. CDR1 is LGHNA and CDR2 is YSLEER in the germline V gene. V lost 5 bases, J lost 5 bases, and 2 bases stayed unmatched. The CDR3 sequence is 14 residues long. The CDR3 DNA reads as TGCGCCAGCAGCTGGGACAGGGGGGATCAGCCCCAGCATTTT. Its translation: CASSWDRGDQPQHF.

This clonotype was observed a handful of times. The chain employs TRBV12-3 or TRBV12-4 and TRBJ2-7, with D tentatively TRBD2 (5 bases). V was clipped by 2 bases and J by 7 bases, with 15 bases between them. This CDR3 contains 14 residues. The CDR3 reads CASSLNGVLSEQYF. CDR3 nucleotide sequence: TGTGCCAGCAGTTTAAACGGGGTGCTCTCAGAGCAGTACTTC.

This clonotype was seen only a few times. This chain joins TRBV23-1 and TRBJ1-5; no clear D. TRBV23-1 is known as an ORF, though its function is uncertain. V was cut by 0 bases and J by 4 bases, with 10 bases left in between. The CDR3 runs 15 residues. This chain's CDR3 is CASSQSSRLNQPQHF. In nucleotides, the CDR3 is TGCGCCAGCAGTCAATCAAGCAGGTTAAATCAGCCCCAGCATTTT.

The chain is built from TRBV20-1 and TRBJ2-5, with 12 bases matching TRBD2. Germline trimming cut 6 bases from V and 4 bases from J; bases unmatched to any gene: 9. The CDR3 sequence is 15 residues long. Germline CDR1 is DFQATT and CDR2 is SNEGSKA (reference sequence). The CDR3 here is CSAEPSGRAPETQYF. The CDR3 bases are TGCAGTGCGGAACCTAGCGGGAGGGCCCCAGAGACCCAGTACTTC.

The chain recombines TRBV7-2 with TRBJ2-1; 8 positions agree with TRBD2. Germline-derived CDR1 and CDR2 are SGHTA and FQGNSA. J gave up 8 bases and V 2 bases, and 5 bases lay outside the gene matches. The CDR3 is made up of 14 amino acids. CDR3 nucleotides: TGTGCCAGCAGCTTAACGGGAGGGCCTTATGAGCAGTTCTTC. Protein product: CASSLTGGPYEQFF.

This sequence joins TRBV6-6 and TRBJ2-1; TRBD2 matches at 7 bases. V gave up 7 bases and J gave up 5 bases; unmatched junction bases: 11. Germline CDR1 MNHNY, CDR2 SVGAGI (reference sequence). This CDR3 has 15 amino acids. As DNA, the CDR3 is TGTGCCAGCAACCGATTCCCTAGCGGTAACAATGAGCAGTTCTTC. This codes for CASNRFPSGNNEQFF.

The V call is TRBV20-1, the J call TRBJ1-1; D is undetermined. The CDR3 runs to 13 residues. V lost 3 bases to trimming and J lost 1 base, with 9 bases between them. Per germline, CDR1 DFQATT and CDR2 SNEGSKA (reference sequence). The CDR3 bases are TGCAGTGCTAGTCGGCAGTCGAACACTGAAGCTTTCTTT. This encodes CSASRQSNTEAFF.

The chain joins TRBV9 to TRBJ2-1; D gene uncertain. Per the germline V gene, CDR1 is SGDLS and CDR2 is YYNGEE. The V end was cut by 3 bases, the J end by 0 bases, with 10 bases between. The CDR3 consists of 15 residues. CDR3 coding DNA: TGTGCCAGCAGCGCGTCTAGTGTCTCCTACAATGAGCAGTTCTTC. This codes for CASSASSVSYNEQFF.

This sequence joins TRBV27 and TRBJ2-1; D perhaps matches TRBD2 (6 bases). This CDR3 contains 11 residues. V was clipped by 3 bases and J by 9 bases, with 6 bases between them. The germline V gene encodes CDR1 MNHEY and CDR2 SMNVEV (reference sequence). The CDR3 DNA follows: TGTGCCAGCAGTTTCGGGGGTGAGCAGTTCTTC. Translating gives CASSFGGEQFF.

The table lists this clonotype with many counts. V is TRBV7-9 and J is TRBJ2-5, with 10 bases lining up with TRBD2. J gave up 5 bases and V 1 base, and 7 bases lay outside the gene matches. The CDR3 covers 16 residues. The germline CDR1 and CDR2 sequences are SEHNR and FQNEAQ (reference sequence). CDR3 region: CASSLVSGRARETQYF. The CDR3 coding sequence is TGTGCCAGCAGCTTAGTCAGCGGGAGGGCCCGTGAGACCCAGTACTTC.

This clonotype was seen ten or more times. The chain uses TRBV14 and TRBJ2-7, with D tentatively TRBD1 (7 bases). The germline gives CDR1 SGHDN, CDR2 FVKESK. With 4 bases removed from V and 3 bases from J, the gap between germline ends came to 16 bases. This CDR3 contains 15 residues. The CDR3: CASSPRRDRLYEQYF. The CDR3 DNA sequence: TGTGCCAGCAGCCCCCGGCGGGACAGACTCTACGAGCAGTACTTC.

This clonotype turned up a few times. V and J are TRBV24-1 and TRBJ2-7, with 7 bases matching TRBD1. This CDR3 has 13 residues. With 9 bases clipped from V and 4 bases from J, the junction kept 8 bases outside the gene matches. Germline CDR1 and CDR2: KGHDR and SFDVKD. In DNA form, the CDR3 reads TGTGCCACCCAGAGACAGGGTACATACGAGCAGTACTTC. This sequence encodes CATQRQGTYEQYF.